This TCR beta chain was captured by sequencing in a study of blood T cell repertoires in COVID-19. Study in general: COVID-19 samples, acute and convalescent, were from the United States, Italy and Spain.

The assay was immunoSEQ multiplex PCR, and TCRdb's table has in-frame clones only and misses some. The sample lists 170,000 or so clones; about 82% were seen once. The CDR3 has 12 amino acids. Trimming removed 5 bases from V and 7 bases from J, with 9 bases in between. The TCR originated in a man aged 50 to 60 with active or convalescent COVID-19. Sequenced: peripheral blood. The chain combines TRBV12-3 or TRBV12-4 with TRBJ1-5; D ambiguous. CDR3 in DNA: TGTGCCAGCAGTAAGCAAGCCCAGCCCCAGCATTTT. Amino acids: CASSKQAQPQHF.